The 10 T cell receptor beta chains below come from one sample, sequenced in a study of vaccination effects on CD4 cells after COVID-19. Produced via immunoSEQ multiplex PCR; TCRdb's table is partial and in-frame only. In the table there are 64,000 or so clones, 78% of which are singletons. Antigen-specific CD4+ T cells expanded by the ViraFEST assay with viral peptide pools were then sequenced. The culture ran for roughly 10 days before CD4+ T cells were isolated. BNT162b2 vaccine or mRNA-1273 vaccine was given to participants in two doses. These TCRs' antigens remain unknown. The specimen was CD4+ T cells from PBMCs cultured with HCoV-OC43 spike peptides, collected after COVID-19 vaccination. Subset specified: HCoV-OC43 spike overlapping peptide pool stimulation. The origin of the receptors is a human donor who received a COVID-19 vaccine.

The rearrangement uses TRBV5-6 and TRBJ2-2, with TRBD1 as a possible D gene (6 bases). V lost 1 base, J lost 4 bases, and 8 bases lay in between. The CDR3 consists of 14 residues. Germline CDR1 is SGHDT and CDR2 is YYEEEE. For the CDR3, the DNA is TGTGCCAGCAGCTTGACAGGGTTCACCGGGGAGCTGTTTTTT. It encodes CASSLTGFTGELFF.

The J gene is TRBJ1-2, the V gene TRBV7-2; D gene unclear. CDR3 length equals 17 residues. Trimming shortened V by 1 base and J by 5 bases, and 20 bases separated the two germline ends. Per germline, CDR1 SGHTA and CDR2 FQGNSA. The CDR3 loop reads CASSLEANSPFRYGYTF. The CDR3 nucleotides are TGTGCCAGCAGCTTAGAGGCAAACAGCCCCTTTCGGTATGGCTACACCTTC.

J is TRBJ1-1 and V is TRBV5-1, with D perhaps matching TRBD1 (6 bases). The V end was cut by 0 bases, the J end by 5 bases, with 14 bases between. The CDR3 contains 15 residues. Germline V CDR1 and CDR2: SGHRS, YFSETQ. This chain's CDR3 is CASSLAQGLGTEAFF. The CDR3 region has the DNA TGCGCCAGCAGCTTGGCACAGGGCCTTGGGACTGAAGCTTTCTTT.

The CDR3 DNA reads as TGCGCCAGCAGCTTTGTCTGGAGGGGGGGCCAGGAGACCCAGTACTTC. Its translation is CASSFVWRGGQETQYF. V gene TRBV5-1 combines with J gene TRBJ2-5; D may be TRBD2 (7 bases). The V gene's germline CDR1 is SGHRS and CDR2 YFSETQ. V was cut by 2 bases and J by 5 bases, with 19 bases left in between. This CDR3 spans 16 amino acids.

The chain recombines TRBV5-1 with TRBJ1-5; TRBD1 matches at 7 bases. Germline CDR1 reads SGHRS; CDR2 reads YFSETQ. CDR3 size: 14 residues. J gave up 5 bases and V 4 bases, and 6 bases lay outside the gene matches. The CDR3: CASSPGQEDQPQHF. Written as DNA, the CDR3 is TGCGCCAGCAGCCCCGGACAGGAGGATCAGCCCCAGCATTTT.

This chain connects TRBV3-1 (or the pseudogene TRBV3-2) to TRBJ2-4; 7 nucleotides align to TRBD1. J was trimmed by 8 bases and V by 0 bases; bases with no gene match: 1. The CDR3 is 13 amino acids. Germline loops: CDR1 LGHDT, CDR2 YNNKEL (reference sequence). The CDR3 nucleotides are TGTGCCAGCAGCCAAGATAGGGGGCACATTCAGTACTTC. It is translated as CASSQDRGHIQYF.

In this sample, this clone turned up a few times. The chain couples TRBV20-1 to TRBJ1-1; no reliable D call. V gave up 5 bases and J gave up 6 bases, with 10 bases separating them. CDR1 DFQATT and CDR2 SNEGSKA come from the germline V gene (reference sequence). This CDR3 is 11 amino acids long. CDR3 sequence: CSAHRVSEAFF. The CDR3 DNA follows: TGCAGTGCTCATAGGGTTTCTGAAGCTTTCTTT.

A few counts support this clone. The V gene is TRBV25-1, the J gene TRBJ1-5; D call uncertain. The CDR3 runs 14 residues. With 2 bases removed from V and 7 bases from J, the gap between germline ends came to 12 bases. Looked up from germline, CDR1 is MGHDK and CDR2 is SYGVNS. In DNA, the CDR3 is TGTGCCAGCAGTGAAGCGGGCTCCCGGCAGCCCCAGCATTTT. It encodes CASSEAGSRQPQHF.

This clone occurred once. The rearrangement links TRBV6-5 to TRBJ2-3, with D possibly TRBD2 on 5 matching bases. The CDR3 has 14 residues. Trimming removed 2 bases at V and 3 bases at J, with 9 bases between. CDR1 is MNHEY, CDR2 SVGAGI, per germline. The CDR3 spells CASSYRGATDTQYF. The CDR3 DNA follows: TGTGCCAGCAGTTACCGGGGTGCTACAGATACGCAGTATTTT.

The CDR3 is CASSLGFGVYNEQFF. CDR3 sequence (DNA): TGTGCCAGCAGCTTAGGGTTTGGGGTCTACAATGAGCAGTTCTTC. V usage is TRBV7-2 and J usage is TRBJ2-1; no reliable D call. V was shortened by 1 base and J by 3 bases, with 10 bases between the two germline ends. The CDR3 length is 15 residues. Germline CDR1 SGHTA, CDR2 FQGNSA.